The 22 T cell receptor beta chains in this list originate from one sample, sequenced in a study of cytomegalovirus exposure and HLA in healthy donors (dated 2017 in TCRdb). Preparation of the library involved the immunoSEQ multiplex PCR assay. A mixture of 60 forward primers for TCR Vbeta segments and 13 reverse primers for TCR Jbeta segments was used in the multiplex PCR. TCRdb carries this immuneACCESS record with in-frame sequences only. Its versions omit some clonotypes, under half of them owing to an unresolved V gene in the studies checked, with the rest unexplained. The sample yields about 140,000 clones; about 80% were counted once. The top ten hold roughly 10% of the sample. Sequencing input: PBMCs. The receptor source for this set is a woman in her sixties in good health and CMV-seropositive.

The genes are TRBV5-1 and TRBJ2-7; TRBD2 matches 14 bases. The CDR3 spans 18 residues. The V and J ends lost 2 bases and 4 bases, in that order; junction bases with no gene match: 11. Germline lookup yields CDR1 SGHRS and CDR2 YFSETQ. The CDR3 reads CASSLLVRGLAGVYEQYF. The CDR3 DNA reads as TGCGCCAGCAGCTTACTGGTGCGGGGACTAGCGGGAGTTTACGAGCAGTACTTC.

The V call is TRBV12-5, the J call TRBJ1-5; D is perhaps TRBD1 (5 bases). The CDR3 covers 14 residues. Germline values: CDR1 LGHNT, CDR2 FRNRAP. V lost 7 bases to trimming and J lost 7 bases, with 17 bases between them. CDR3 protein: CASAPSGGGQPQHF. The CDR3 region has the DNA TGTGCTAGTGCCCCTAGTGGGGGGGGACAGCCCCAGCATTTT. Full variable domain (outside the CDR3, taken from reference TRBV12-5 and TRBJ1-5): DARVTQTPRHKVTEMGQEVTMRCQPILGHNTVFWYRQTMMQGLELLAYFRNRAPLDDSGMPKDRFSAEMPDATLATLKIQPSEPRDSAVYFCASAPSGGGQPQHFGDGTRLSIL.

This chain joins TRBV28 and TRBJ1-1; no firm D call. The V gene lost 6 bases and the J gene lost 1 base, with 18 bases spanning the gap. Germline V gene data show CDR1 as MDHEN and CDR2 as SYDVKM. The CDR3 runs 16 residues. The CDR3 reads CASREAPQRRNTEAFF. The CDR3 DNA follows: TGTGCCAGCAGGGAGGCTCCACAGCGGCGGAACACTGAAGCTTTCTTT.

This clone was seen only once. The genes are TRBV9 and TRBJ2-1; 12 bases match TRBD2. Germline trimming cut 0 bases from V and 8 bases from J; bases unmatched to any gene: 12. The CDR3 length is 18 residues. Germline V gives CDR1 SGDLS, CDR2 YYNGEE. CDR3 in amino acids: CASSVEGLAGGGIDEQFF. The CDR3 nucleotides read TGTGCCAGCAGCGTAGAAGGGCTAGCGGGAGGGGGGATCGATGAGCAGTTCTTC.

In nucleotides, the CDR3 is TGTGCCAGCAGTGACACAGGGGGGGATGAAAAACTGTTTTTT. It specifies CASSDTGGDEKLFF. V is TRBV6-1 and J is TRBJ1-4; 8 positions agree with TRBD1. Germline-derived CDR1 and CDR2 are MNHNS and SASEGT. This CDR3 is 14 amino acids long. V was pared by 3 bases and J by 6 bases, with 3 bases of the junction left unmatched.

V and J are TRBV2 and TRBJ1-4; no clear D. Germline V gives CDR1 SNHLY, CDR2 FYNNEI. Trimming stripped 6 bases from V and 13 bases from J, with 15 bases between. The CDR3 sequence is 12 residues long. CDR3 bases: TGTGCCAGCAGGGGAGACGGCCCTCTACTGTTTTTT. Translation gives CASRGDGPLLFF.

The chain combines TRBV5-1 with TRBJ2-6, with 9 bases matching TRBD1. This CDR3 region has 17 residues. V shed 4 bases and J 0 bases; nucleotides not matched to a gene: 5. The germline gives CDR1 SGHRS, CDR2 YFSETQ. CDR3 in DNA: TGCGCCAGCAGCCCGGGGACAGGGAACTCTGGGGCCAACGTCCTGACTTTC. Translating it yields CASSPGTGNSGANVLTF.

The chain couples TRBV11-2 to TRBJ1-1; D remains unclear. Germline V gives CDR1 SGHAT, CDR2 FQNNGV. The CDR3 is 15 amino acids. Trimming took off 2 bases at V and 1 base at J, with 11 bases between the two ends. CDR3 nucleotide sequence: TGTGCCAGCAGCTTAAGCCTTCCAGGGAACACTGAAGCTTTCTTT. Residues: CASSLSLPGNTEAFF.

The gene calls are TRBV6-5 and TRBJ2-1; 13 bases agree with TRBD2. The J segment lost 5 bases and the V segment lost 2 bases, leaving 3 bases of the junction unmatched. The CDR3 length is 16 residues. Germline V lookup: CDR1 MNHEY, CDR2 SVGAGI. The CDR3 here is CASSYRGLAGNNEQFF. The DNA for the CDR3 is TGTGCCAGCAGTTACCGGGGACTAGCGGGAAACAATGAGCAGTTCTTC.

The chain recombines TRBV7-6 with TRBJ2-6; 10 bases are a match to TRBD2. The CDR3 extends over 18 amino acids. V gave up 4 bases and J gave up 0 bases; unmatched junction bases: 6. Per germline, CDR1 SGHVS and CDR2 FNYEAQ. CDR3 sequence reads: CASSSLASGSSGANVLTF. DNA for the CDR3: TGTGCCAGCAGCTCACTTGCTAGCGGGAGCTCTGGGGCCAACGTCCTGACTTTC.

This clone was detected only once. The rearrangement joins TRBV6-5 to TRBJ2-7; D call uncertain. V shed 4 bases and J shed 0 bases, with 7 bases lying between them. This CDR3 region has 13 residues. Germline V gene data show CDR1 as MNHEY and CDR2 as SVGAGI. CDR3 sequence (DNA): TGTGCCAGCAGTTCCCCGGGCTCCTACGAGCAGTACTTC. This translates into CASSSPGSYEQYF.

The chain joins TRBV6-6 to TRBJ1-1; TRBD1 is a possible D gene (5 bases). The CDR3 loop spans 12 amino acids. V was pared by 4 bases and J by 11 bases, with 14 bases between. Germline-derived CDR1 and CDR2 are MNHNY and SVGAGI (reference sequence). The DNA for the CDR3 is TGTGCCAGCAGTTTACGTGGGGGGGACGCTTTCTTT. It codes for CASSLRGGDAFF.

The chain links TRBV28 to TRBJ2-1; 7 nucleotides line up with TRBD2. CDR3 size: 15 residues. V lost 4 bases, J lost 8 bases, and 11 bases stayed unmatched. CDR1 and CDR2 (germline): MDHEN, SYDVKM. The CDR3 sequence: CASSSPPRLADEQFF. The CDR3 nucleotides are TGTGCCAGCAGTTCCCCCCCCCGACTAGCAGATGAGCAGTTCTTC. The entire variable domain, with the rest obtained from reference TRBV28 and TRBJ2-1, is as follows: DVKVTQSSRYLVKRTGEKVFLECVQDMDHENMFWYRQDPGLGLRLIYFSYDVKMKEKGDIPEGYSVSREKKERFSLILESASTNQTSMYLCASSSPPRLADEQFFGPGTRLTVL.

The rearrangement links TRBV27 to TRBJ2-2; perhaps TRBD2 as D (7 bases). V gave up 5 bases and J gave up 0 bases, with 16 bases separating them. Germline assignment: CDR1 MNHEY and CDR2 SMNVEV (reference sequence). This CDR3 contains 17 residues. In nucleotides, the CDR3 is TGTGCCAGCAGTACTAGGGGGGGACCTACGAACACCGGGGAGCTGTTTTTT. Its protein product is CASSTRGGPTNTGELFF.

CDR3 region: CASSLFWEWGWGYF. DNA for the CDR3: TGTGCCAGCAGCCTGTTCTGGGAATGGGGCTGGGGGTACTTC. The chain links TRBV5-5 to TRBJ2-7, with D perhaps matching TRBD1 (5 bases). The CDR3 is 14 amino acids. The germline CDR1 and CDR2 sequences are SGHKS and YYEKEE (reference sequence). Trimming removed 4 bases at V and 12 bases at J, with 23 bases between.

This clone was detected only a few times. The V call is TRBV4-2, the J call TRBJ2-7; D perhaps matches TRBD2 (6 bases). Deletions cut 0 bases from V and 3 bases from J, with 15 bases between. The CDR3 spans 16 residues. The germline gives CDR1 LGHNA, CDR2 YNFKEQ. The CDR3 loop is CASSQESLAGFYEQYF. As DNA, the CDR3 is TGTGCCAGCAGCCAAGAGTCTTTGGCGGGATTCTACGAGCAGTACTTC.

This clone was detected only once. This chain links TRBV28 with TRBJ2-3; 7 bases fit TRBD2. The CDR3 runs to 17 residues. CDR1 and CDR2 (germline): MDHEN, SYDVKM. The J segment lost 3 bases and the V segment lost 5 bases, leaving 14 bases of the junction unmatched. For the CDR3, the DNA is TGTGCCAGCAGTCCCCCCCCCACAGCGGGAAGGACAGATACGCAGTATTTT. It specifies CASSPPPTAGRTDTQYF.

The chain is built from TRBV18 and TRBJ2-3; 8 bases are shared with TRBD1. This CDR3 contains 15 residues. Trimming at V came to 2 bases and at J to 0 bases, leaving 1 base not matched to a gene. Per germline, CDR1 KGHSH and CDR2 LQKENI. In DNA, the CDR3 is TGTGCCAGCTCACCAGGACAGGGAAGCACAGATACGCAGTATTTT. As protein: CASSPGQGSTDTQYF.

This clone was seen a few times. The rearrangement uses TRBV18 and TRBJ1-3, with D uncertain. The CDR3 covers 17 residues. CDR1 KGHSH and CDR2 LQKENI come from the germline V gene. Trimming shortened V by 3 bases and J by 4 bases, and 19 bases separated the two germline ends. CDR3: CASSPFGLTIKGNTIYF. CDR3 nucleotides: TGTGCCAGCTCACCGTTCGGACTCACCATTAAGGGAAACACCATATATTTT.

V usage is TRBV13 and J usage is TRBJ1-1; the D is unclear. Deletions cut 5 bases from V and 7 bases from J, with 11 bases between. This CDR3 has 12 amino acids. Germline CDR1 and CDR2: PRHDT and FYEKMQ (reference sequence). The CDR3 bases are TGTGCCAGCAGCGTCTACAGCTATGAAGCTTTCTTT. This translates into CASSVYSYEAFF.

This chain links TRBV4-1 with TRBJ2-4, with D possibly being TRBD1 (6 bases). This CDR3 contains 14 residues. Germline lookup yields CDR1 MGHRA and CDR2 YSYEKL. Trimming removed 4 bases at V and 3 bases at J, with 10 bases between. For the CDR3, the DNA is TGCGCCAGCAGCCGACAGGAGAGCAAAAACATTCAGTACTTC. Its translation is CASSRQESKNIQYF.

The chain employs TRBV7-2 and TRBJ1-1; 8 bases are shared with TRBD1. Looked up from germline, CDR1 is SGHTA and CDR2 is FQGNSA. With 5 bases clipped from V and 10 bases from J, the junction kept 12 bases outside the gene matches. The CDR3 sequence is 14 residues long. CDR3 sequence (DNA): TGTGCCAGCAGCACAGGACAGGGAAGGTCTGCAGCTTTCTTT. It specifies CASSTGQGRSAAFF.